These T cell receptor beta chains were read from a single sample in a study of blood T cell repertoires in COVID-19. The method was immunoSEQ multiplex PCR; TCRdb's version includes in-frame clones alone and lacks a portion of them. The data show approximately 24,000 clones, just over 85% seen once. Specimen: peripheral blood. The receptors stem from a man aged 70-80 years with acute or convalescent COVID-19. CDR3s include the opening cysteine and the closing phenylalanine or tryptophan. The order of the fields is J gene, V gene, D gene, clone size, CDR3 protein, CDR3 DNA. The D gene is left open where the match is weak. Clone size is shown for a subset of rows, as once, few, many or a class of expanded clone.

>TRBJ2-2|TRBV6-2/TRBV6-3|-|-
CASSYSRQVGELFF
TGTGCCAGCAGTTATTCAAGACAGGTCGGGGAGCTGTTTTTT
>TRBJ1-2|TRBV7-8|TRBD1|-
CASSFGQGALYGYTF
TGTGCCAGCAGCTTCGGACAGGGGGCTCTCTATGGCTACACCTTC
>TRBJ2-7|TRBV28|TRBD1|-
CATRRTGGAEEQYF
TGTGCCACCCGGAGGACAGGGGGCGCGGAAGAGCAGTACTTC
>TRBJ1-5|TRBV20-1|TRBD1|-
CSAGQGEPQHF
TGCAGTGCGGGACAGGGCGAGCCCCAGCATTTT
>TRBJ1-4|TRBV18|-|-
CASSPGGTSTNEKLFF
TGTGCCAGCTCACCAGGCGGGACCTCAACTAATGAAAAACTGTTTTTT
>TRBJ2-7|TRBV5-1|TRBD2|-
CASSGRLAGADEQYF
TGCGCCAGCAGCGGCAGACTAGCGGGAGCCGACGAGCAGTACTTC
>TRBJ2-7|TRBV7-8|-|-
CASSLPGGDYEQYF
TGTGCCAGCAGCTTACCGGGGGGCGACTACGAGCAGTACTTC
>TRBJ1-3|TRBV4-3|-|few
CASSQDIGNTIYF
TGCGCCAGCAGCCAAGATATAGGAAACACCATATATTTT
>TRBJ2-7|TRBV4-3|TRBD2|-
CASSQDSGWGGEQYF
TGCGCCAGCAGCCAAGATTCCGGATGGGGGGGCGAGCAGTACTTC
>TRBJ2-7|TRBV27|TRBD1|-
CASRSRRGLTYEQYF
TGTGCCAGCAGATCCCGCAGGGGGCTCACCTACGAGCAGTACTTC
>TRBJ2-7|TRBV29-1|TRBD2|-
CSARTSGRSYEQYF
TGCAGCGCCCGGACTAGCGGGAGGTCCTACGAGCAGTACTTC
>TRBJ1-5|TRBV24-1|-|-
CATSDLPGDQPQHF
TGTGCCACCAGTGATCTACCGGGAGATCAGCCCCAGCATTTT
>TRBJ2-3|TRBV10-3|-|-
CAIRPSGWTTDTQYF
TGTGCCATCAGGCCGTCGGGGTGGACGACAGATACGCAGTATTTT
>TRBJ2-7|TRBV19|TRBD1|-
CASSIWTGGPREQYF
TGTGCCAGTAGTATCTGGACAGGGGGCCCTCGGGAGCAGTACTTC
>TRBJ2-7|TRBV11-2|-|-
CASTLPGSLSYEQYF
TGTGCCAGCACCCTACCCGGGTCCCTCTCCTACGAGCAGTACTTC
>TRBJ2-1|TRBV24-1|-|-
CATSDQDSYNEQFF
TGTGCCACCAGTGACCAGGACAGTTACAATGAGCAGTTCTTC
>TRBJ2-2|TRBV6-5|-|-
CASSYNGVNTGELFF
TGTGCCAGCAGTTACAACGGGGTGAACACCGGGGAGCTGTTTTTT
>TRBJ2-2|TRBV19|TRBD2|-
CASSIGPAGYFENTGELFF
TGTGCCAGTAGTATAGGACCAGCGGGATATTTTGAGAACACCGGGGAGCTGTTTTTT
>TRBJ1-3|TRBV18|-|-
CASSPGDSGNTIYF
TGTGCCAGCTCCCCCGGGGACTCTGGAAACACCATATATTTT
>TRBJ2-7|TRBV5-4|-|-
CASREPTSEYEQYF
TGTGCCAGCAGGGAGCCCACAAGCGAATACGAGCAGTACTTC
>TRBJ2-1|TRBV7-2|TRBD2|-
CASSLAILAGGPRDEQFF
TGTGCCAGCAGCTTAGCGATTCTAGCGGGAGGGCCGAGGGATGAGCAGTTCTTC
>TRBJ2-1|TRBV7-3|TRBD1|once
CASRLQGSSYNEQFF
TGTGCCAGCAGATTACAGGGGAGCTCCTACAATGAGCAGTTCTTC
>TRBJ2-3|TRBV28|-|-
CASSPRDTQYF
TGTGCCAGCAGTCCGAGAGATACGCAGTATTTT
>TRBJ1-5|TRBV6-2/TRBV6-3|-|-
CASSYLHSNQPQHF
TGTGCCAGCAGTTACTTACACAGCAATCAGCCCCAGCATTTT
>TRBJ2-5|TRBV24-1|-|-
CATSDSTPKGTAEETQYF
TGTGCCACCAGTGATTCGACCCCGAAAGGGACTGCAGAAGAGACCCAGTACTTC
>TRBJ2-5|TRBV9|-|-
CPTRGGGGPQETQYF
TGTCCCACCCGCGGAGGGGGGGGGCCCCAAGAGACCCAGTACTTC
>TRBJ1-2|TRBV6-5|-|-
CASSFRVYYGYTF
TGTGCCAGCAGTTTCAGGGTTTACTATGGCTACACCTTC
>TRBJ1-1|TRBV20-1|-|-
CSAGRGGEAFF
TGCAGTGCTGGCCGGGGGGGCGAAGCTTTCTTT
>TRBJ2-3|TRBV11-2|TRBD1|-
CASSLGQAADTQYF
TGTGCCAGCAGTTTGGGACAGGCGGCAGATACGCAGTATTTT
>TRBJ2-7|TRBV7-9|TRBD2|once
CASSPSGSLSYEQYF
TGTGCCAGCAGCCCTAGCGGGTCTCTCTCCTACGAGCAGTACTTC
>TRBJ2-7|TRBV9|-|-
CASSLDQGFYEQYF
TGTGCCAGCAGCCTAGACCAGGGGTTCTACGAGCAGTACTTC
>TRBJ1-5|TRBV28|-|-
CASSLKRNQPQHF
TGTGCCAGCAGTTTAAAGAGAAATCAGCCCCAGCATTTT
>TRBJ2-3|TRBV7-9|TRBD2|-
CASSQLAGGEDTQYF
TGTGCCAGCAGCCAACTAGCGGGAGGGGAAGATACGCAGTATTTT
>TRBJ1-4|TRBV5-1|-|-
CASSLSGTPLTNEKLFF
TGCGCCAGCAGCTTAAGCGGGACACCTTTAACTAATGAAAAACTGTTTTTT
>TRBJ1-2|TRBV5-8|TRBD1|-
CASSFRGQGRYGYTF
TGTGCCAGCAGCTTTCGGGGACAGGGACGGTATGGCTACACCTTC
>TRBJ2-6|TRBV7-3|-|-
CASSFTGANVLTF
TGTGCCAGCAGCTTTACTGGGGCCAACGTCCTGACTTTC
>TRBJ1-5|TRBV6-2/TRBV6-3|-|-
CASSGQIDSNQPQHF
TGTGCCAGCAGTGGACAGATCGATAGCAATCAGCCCCAGCATTTT
>TRBJ1-3|TRBV19|-|-
CASNRRGGNTIYF
TGTGCCAGTAACCGGCGGGGAGGAAACACCATATATTTT
>TRBJ2-7|TRBV18|TRBD2|-
CASSPGLAGEEQYF
TGTGCCAGCTCACCGGGGCTAGCGGGCGAAGAGCAGTACTTC
>TRBJ2-5|TRBV18|TRBD1|-
CASSPGQGAETQYF
TGTGCCAGCTCACCTGGGCAGGGGGCAGAGACCCAGTACTTC
>TRBJ2-5|TRBV3-1/TRBV3-2|TRBD2|-
CASSQRGGRTETQYF
TGTGCCAGCAGCCAGAGAGGCGGGAGAACTGAGACCCAGTACTTC
>TRBJ2-7|TRBV10-3|TRBD2|once
CAISESWASGSRDEQYF
TGTGCCATCAGTGAGTCGTGGGCTAGCGGGAGTAGGGACGAGCAGTACTTC
>TRBJ2-1|TRBV4-3|TRBD2|-
CASSPSGLADNEQFF
TGCGCCAGCAGCCCCTCGGGACTAGCGGATAATGAGCAGTTCTTC
>TRBJ2-1|TRBV11-3|-|-
CASSLNLGGGYNEQFF
TGTGCCAGCAGCTTGAATTTGGGAGGGGGCTACAATGAGCAGTTCTTC
>TRBJ2-3|TRBV10-3|TRBD2|-
CAINQLAGEGDTQYF
TGTGCCATCAACCAACTAGCGGGAGAGGGGGATACGCAGTATTTT
>TRBJ1-3|TRBV29-1|-|-
CSVAGGNTIYF
TGCAGCGTTGCCGGGGGAAACACCATATATTTT
>TRBJ1-6|TRBV11-2|TRBD1|-
CASSRDSNSPLHF
TGTGCCAGCAGCCGGGACAGTAATTCACCCCTCCACTTT